This T cell receptor beta chain was captured in a study of blood T cell repertoires in COVID-19. Study at large: Sites in the United States, Italy and Spain provided acute and convalescent COVID-19 samples.

Germline V gene lookup returns CDR1 LNHDA and CDR2 SQIVND (reference sequence). The CDR3 consists of 13 residues. Trimming cost V 5 bases and J 0 bases, with 5 bases left between them. Original handling: Quantification of nucleated cells was approximated via reference gene primer amplification. Assay used: immunoSEQ multiplex PCR; TCRdb lists only in-frame clones, some missing. The V and J calls and clone size were taken over from that table, and D and trimming were inferred from the DNA. The sample holds about 200,000 clones, approximately 87% seen once. The chain links TRBV19 to TRBJ1-5; no clear D. The receptor comes from a woman aged 50 to 65 with acute or convalescent COVID-19. The sequenced material came from peripheral blood. CDR3: CASSRGSNQPQHF. In DNA, the CDR3 is TGTGCCAGTAGTCGGGGTAGCAATCAGCCCCAGCATTTT.